One and the same sample provided the 17 T cell receptor beta chains below, sequenced in a study of T cell repertoires in cytomegalovirus infection. Via MiXCR, TCRdb re-called the reads, giving one row per CDR3 protein. The sample shows around 450,000 distinct CDR3 sequences, about a third of them seen only once. Material: PBMCs. Source of these receptors: a human donor in good health (CMV status not recorded). Some clones in this sample may be carry-over from other donors' samples.

V gene TRBV20-1 combines with J gene TRBJ1-4; unclear D gene. Germline assignment: CDR1 DFQATT and CDR2 SNEGSKA (reference sequence). V gave up 6 bases and J gave up 0 bases, with 8 bases separating them. The CDR3 covers 13 residues. The CDR3 DNA sequence: TGCAGTGCGGCCGGCTCAACTAATGAAAAACTGTTTTTT. Its translation: CSAAGSTNEKLFF.

CDR3 DNA sequence: TGCAGTGCTAAGCGGGGGATGAACAATGAGCAGTTCTTC. This encodes CSAKRGMNNEQFF. The rearrangement links TRBV20-1 to TRBJ2-1; 8 bases fit TRBD2. The CDR3 sequence is 13 residues long. The germline gives CDR1 DFQATT, CDR2 SNEGSKA (reference sequence). Trimming took 4 bases from V and 5 from J; bases not matched to a gene: 4.

V and J are TRBV4-1 and TRBJ1-2; D call uncertain. The V end lost 1 base, the J end lost 3 bases, and 9 bases lay between the germline ends. Germline CDR1 and CDR2: MGHRA and YSYEKL. The CDR3 is 14 residues long. CDR3 nucleotides: TGCGCCAGCAGCCAAGGGTCCGTATACTATGGCTACACCTTC. Translating gives CASSQGSVYYGYTF.

This chain connects TRBV6-1 to TRBJ2-3; the match to TRBD2 covers 10 bases. This CDR3 has 18 amino acids. Trimming removed 5 bases from V and 4 bases from J; junction bases left unmatched: 15. Germline loops: CDR1 MNHNS, CDR2 SASEGT. CDR3 sequence: CASSPHSSGGAWADTQYF. In DNA, the CDR3 is TGTGCCAGCAGTCCCCATTCCAGCGGGGGGGCCTGGGCAGATACGCAGTATTTT.

The chain joins TRBV7-6 to TRBJ1-5; D might be TRBD1 (5 bases). Germline loops: CDR1 SGHVS, CDR2 FNYEAQ. V was clipped by 3 bases and J by 0 bases, with 9 bases between them. The CDR3 has 15 residues. The CDR3 reads CASSFGADSNQPQHF. The DNA of the CDR3 is TGTGCCAGCAGCTTTGGGGCAGATAGCAATCAGCCCCAGCATTTT. Combining the CDR3 with reference TRBV7-6 and TRBJ1-5 gives the whole variable domain GAGVSQSPRYKVTKRGQDVALRCDPISGHVSLYWYRQALGQGPEFLTYFNYEAQQDKSGLPNDRFSAERPEGSISTLTIQRTEQRDSAMYRCASSFGADSNQPQHFGDGTRLSIL.

This clonotype was seen repeatedly, ten times or more. This chain links TRBV7-9 with TRBJ2-1; 8 bases fit TRBD2. CDR1 is SEHNR and CDR2 is FQNEAQ in the germline V gene (reference sequence). The CDR3 covers 18 residues. With V trimmed by 6 bases and J by 0 bases, 13 bases remained unmatched. The CDR3 DNA is TGTGCCAGCAGAAAAAACCAGGGACTAGTAAGCTCCTACAATGAGCAGTTCTTC. It codes for CASRKNQGLVSSYNEQFF.

This clonotype was observed a few times. This chain connects TRBV7-6 to TRBJ1-1; 8 nucleotides align to TRBD1. CDR3 length: 14 amino acids. Trimming removed 6 bases from V and 6 bases from J; junction bases left unmatched: 9. Germline V lookup: CDR1 SGHVS, CDR2 FNYEAQ. CDR3 amino acids: CASSSRTGPAEAFF. Written as DNA, the CDR3 is TGTGCCAGCAGTTCGAGGACAGGGCCGGCTGAAGCTTTCTTT.

This clonotype was detected a few times. The J gene is TRBJ1-1, the V gene TRBV7-3; perhaps TRBD1 as D (5 bases). This CDR3 is built from 18 residues. V lost 0 bases, J lost 1 base, and 18 bases lay in between. Per the germline V gene, CDR1 is SGHTA and CDR2 is FQGTGA. CDR3 nucleotide sequence: TGTGCCAGCAGCTTAACCCCCCTTGGGTTAGGGGCGAACACTGAAGCTTTCTTT. It translates to CASSLTPLGLGANTEAFF.

This chain uses TRBV4-1 with TRBJ2-5; TRBD2 matches at 8 bases. Germline V lookup: CDR1 MGHRA, CDR2 YSYEKL. The CDR3 sequence is 17 residues long. With 3 bases clipped from V and 1 base from J, the junction kept 10 bases outside the gene matches. CDR3 sequence (DNA): TGCGCCAGCAGCCACCCCGGGAGGGGGATTATCCAAGAGACCCAGTACTTC. The encoded protein is CASSHPGRGIIQETQYF.

This clonotype was counted many times. The rearrangement joins TRBV12-3 or TRBV12-4 to TRBJ1-2; possible D gene TRBD1, 5 bases. Trimming stripped 7 bases from V and 4 bases from J, with 13 bases between. There are 13 residues in the CDR3. Here the CDR3 reads CASTLGHPYGYTF. In nucleotides, the CDR3 is TGTGCCAGCACTCTAGGACACCCCTATGGCTACACCTTC.

The table lists this clonotype with a few counts. The chain uses TRBV11-2 and TRBJ2-1; 9 bases match TRBD2. This CDR3 spans 15 amino acids. V shed 1 base and J 8 bases; nucleotides not matched to a gene: 6. Germline loops: CDR1 SGHAT, CDR2 FQNNGV. CDR3 nucleotides: TGTGCCAGCAGCTTAGTAGGCGGGGGGGTCGATGAGCAGTTCTTC. Its translation is CASSLVGGGVDEQFF.

J is TRBJ2-1 and V is TRBV5-5, with TRBD2 identical over 7 bases. The CDR3 totals 16 residues. CDR1 SGHKS and CDR2 YYEKEE come from the germline V gene (reference sequence). With V trimmed by 0 bases and J by 4 bases, 7 bases remained unmatched. CDR3 sequence reads: CASSLAGLAEYNEQFF. The CDR3 nucleotides are TGTGCCAGCAGCTTGGCAGGGCTAGCGGAGTACAATGAGCAGTTCTTC.

This clonotype was detected only a few times. The rearrangement links TRBV4-1 to TRBJ1-2; perhaps TRBD1 as D (5 bases). Looked up from germline, CDR1 is MGHRA and CDR2 is YSYEKL. With 0 bases removed from V and 8 bases from J, the gap between germline ends came to 19 bases. The length of the CDR3 is 16 residues. The CDR3: CASSQDHGGGRRGYTF. The CDR3 DNA is TGCGCCAGCAGCCAAGATCACGGGGGGGGACGACGGGGCTACACCTTC.

The chain couples TRBV5-4 to TRBJ2-2; D might be TRBD2 (5 bases). Germline assignment: CDR1 SGHNT and CDR2 YYREEE (reference sequence). The CDR3 consists of 17 residues. With 0 bases removed from V and 4 bases from J, the gap between germline ends came to 16 bases. CDR3 coding DNA: TGTGCCAGCAGCTTGGTAATCGGGAACAAAGGCACCGGGGAGCTGTTTTTT. Amino acids: CASSLVIGNKGTGELFF.

This clonotype was counted between two and nine times. DNA of the CDR3: TGTGCCAGCAGCGACCCCCACGTAAACTACGAGCAGTACTTC. As protein: CASSDPHVNYEQYF. The J gene is TRBJ2-7, the V gene TRBV6-6; D gene unclear. The CDR3 is 14 amino acids. Germline V CDR1 and CDR2: MNHNY, SVGAGI (reference sequence). The V end was cut by 6 bases, the J end by 3 bases, with 15 bases between.

With respect to this clonotype: At one end the junction does not follow the germline gene, possibly because of a read error. The V and J genes are TRBV7-6 and TRBJ2-3; a weak D match, TRBD1 (6 bases). Germline CDR1 reads SGHVS; CDR2 reads FNYEAQ. CDR3 size: 14 residues. Here the CDR3 DNA reads TGTGTCAGCAGCTTAGGGGGAAGCACAGATACGCAGTATTTT. Its translation is CVSSLGGSTDTQYF.

The chain links TRBV6-5 to TRBJ2-1; 12 bases are a match to TRBD2. Germline V gene lookup returns CDR1 MNHEY and CDR2 SVGAGI. The V and J ends lost 4 bases and 6 bases, in that order; junction bases with no gene match: 4. This CDR3 is built from 15 residues. DNA for the CDR3: TGTGCCAGCAGTTCCGGACTAGCGGGGATCAATGAGCAGTTCTTC. As protein: CASSSGLAGINEQFF.